Below, 13 T cell receptor beta chains from the same sample are listed, as sequenced in a study of blood T cells in healthy people across ages. A second 7 to 11 cycle PCR used barcoded and J-beta primers. TCRdb used MiXCR to reprocess the 5' RACE reads, holding one entry per CDR3 protein. The sample yields 700,000 or so distinct CDR3 sequences, 22% seen once. The sequencing input was blood. The receptors shown here come from a man in his sixties or seventies in good health.

A few counts support this clonotype. The CDR3 sequence is CASSFGTGGTEAFF. The DNA for the CDR3 is TGTGCCAGCAGCTTCGGGACAGGGGGCACTGAAGCTTTCTTT. J is TRBJ1-1 and V is TRBV7-8, with 11 bases identical to TRBD1. Germline CDR1 reads SGHVS; CDR2 reads FQNEAQ. This CDR3 has 14 residues. With 3 bases clipped from V and 4 bases from J, the junction kept 1 base outside the gene matches. Variable domain in full (rest from reference TRBV7-8 and TRBJ1-1): GAGVSQSPRYKVAKRGQDVALRCDPISGHVSLFWYQQALGQGPEFLTYFQNEAQLDKSGLPSDRFFAERPEGSVSTLKIQRTQQEDSAVYLCASSFGTGGTEAFFGQGTRLTVV.

The chain has TRBV20-1 and TRBJ2-7; 7 bases are a match to TRBD1. This CDR3 contains 12 residues. Losses at the gene ends were 3 bases for V and 5 bases for J; bases not matched to a gene: 4. Per germline, CDR1 DFQATT and CDR2 SNEGSKA (reference sequence). This chain's CDR3 is CSARTGLNEQYV. The CDR3 DNA reads as TGCAGTGCTAGGACAGGGCTGAACGAGCAGTACGTC.

The chain carries TRBV18 and TRBJ1-3, with 7 bases that match TRBD1. The CDR3 is made up of 14 amino acids. CDR1 KGHSH and CDR2 LQKENI come from the germline V gene. The trim removed 2 bases at V and 4 bases at J, leaving 2 bases unmatched. CDR3 bases: TGTGCCAGCTCACCAGCGGACAGGGGAAACACCATATATTTT. Translating it yields CASSPADRGNTIYF.

This clonotype occurred a few times. The CDR3 here is CSVERAIGETQYF. The DNA for the CDR3 is TGCAGCGTTGAAAGGGCAATCGGAGAGACCCAGTACTTC. V gene TRBV29-1 combines with J gene TRBJ2-5, with no clear D. This CDR3 spans 13 amino acids. Germline V gene lookup returns CDR1 SQVTM and CDR2 ANQGSEA. V was clipped by 2 bases and J by 4 bases, with 11 bases between them.

This clonotype showed up just a few times. V usage is TRBV12-3 or TRBV12-4 and J usage is TRBJ1-5; 10 bases are shared with TRBD1. V lost 2 bases and J lost 3; bases outside the gene matches: 4. The CDR3 consists of 16 residues. The chain's CDR3 is CASSLRDRGLNQPQHF. In DNA form, the CDR3 reads TGTGCCAGCAGTTTAAGGGACAGGGGACTCAATCAGCCCCAGCATTTT.

This clonotype has just a few counts. The DNA for the CDR3 is TGTGCCAGCAGTCCGCGCGGCTCCCTGGGGAGCAATCAGCCCCAGCATTTT. Translation: CASSPRGSLGSNQPQHF. The gene calls are TRBV27 and TRBJ1-5; the D is unclear. The CDR3 has 17 residues. Germline CDR1 is MNHEY and CDR2 is SMNVEV (reference sequence). The ends were cut back, 5 bases at V and 1 base at J, with 18 bases in the middle.

This clonotype was detected a few times. The chain employs TRBV28 and TRBJ2-3; 11 bases line up with TRBD2. Germline V gene data show CDR1 as MDHEN and CDR2 as SYDVKM. The V segment lost 5 bases and the J segment 0 bases; nucleotides outside the gene matches: 16. The CDR3 is 20 amino acids. The CDR3 nucleotides are TGTGCCAGCAGTCCAGGGGGGTTACTAGCGGGGGCCCTCAGCACAGATACGCAGTATTTT. Translation: CASSPGGLLAGALSTDTQYF. The full variable domain, its missing parts supplied by reference TRBV28 and TRBJ2-3, is DVKVTQSSRYLVKRTGEKVFLECVQDMDHENMFWYRQDPGLGLRLIYFSYDVKMKEKGDIPEGYSVSREKKERFSLILESASTNQTSMYLCASSPGGLLAGALSTDTQYFGPGTRLTVL.

This chain joins TRBV28 and TRBJ2-3, with D maybe TRBD2 (7 bases). Germline V CDR1 and CDR2: MDHEN, SYDVKM. This CDR3 has 11 residues. Trimming removed 8 bases at V and 8 bases at J, with 11 bases between. CDR3 nucleotides: TGTGCCAGCGGGGGGGCCGGTACGCAGTATTTT. It yields the protein CASGGAGTQYF.

The rearrangement links TRBV29-1 to TRBJ2-3; D not certain. This CDR3 contains 11 residues. Germline V CDR1 and CDR2: SQVTM, ANQGSEA. V gave up 5 bases and J gave up 5 bases, with 8 bases separating them. In DNA form, the CDR3 reads TGCAGCGTTTTATCAGGAGATACGCAGTATTTT. As protein: CSVLSGDTQYF.

This sequence joins TRBV6-5 and TRBJ1-1, with 10 bases identical to TRBD1. CDR3 length: 15 amino acids. CDR1 and CDR2 from the germline V gene are MNHEY and SVGAGI. After removal of 2 bases from V and 4 bases from J, the junction contained 4 bases not matched to a gene. This CDR3 reads CASSYRDRGGTEAFF. The CDR3 DNA reads TGTGCCAGCAGTTACAGGGACAGGGGCGGCACTGAAGCTTTCTTT.

Many counts were recorded for this clonotype. The chain has TRBV6-5 and TRBJ1-6; 10 bases are shared with TRBD1. V gave up 0 bases and J gave up 5 bases; unmatched junction bases: 7. The CDR3 consists of 18 residues. The germline V gene has CDR1 MNHEY and CDR2 SVGAGI. CDR3 loop: CASSYSRDRGQNNSPLHF. The CDR3 DNA reads TGTGCCAGCAGTTACTCGCGGGACAGGGGACAAAATAATTCACCCCTCCACTTT.

V usage is TRBV7-8 and J usage is TRBJ1-4; 9 bases align to TRBD1. The trim removed 5 bases at V and 10 bases at J, leaving 8 bases unmatched. The CDR3 loop spans 14 amino acids. Germline V gene lookup returns CDR1 SGHVS and CDR2 FQNEAQ. CDR3 nucleotides: TGTGCCAGCAGCGACCACAGGGGGCTAAGAAAACTGTTTTTT. It encodes CASSDHRGLRKLFF.

The chain carries TRBV9 and TRBJ2-1, with 9 bases that match TRBD2. J gave up 9 bases and V 3 bases, and 7 bases lay outside the gene matches. This CDR3 region has 14 residues. Germline lookup yields CDR1 SGDLS and CDR2 YYNGEE. CDR3 coding DNA: TGTGCCAGCAGCGCCGGGACTAGCTCAGGTGAGCAGTTCTTC. Amino acids: CASSAGTSSGEQFF.